This T cell receptor (beta chain) was documented in a study of monozygotic twins with inflammatory bowel disease. General observations from the study: IBD patients shared fewer clonotypes with other individuals than healthy twins, especially patients with disease activity signs. Different T cell subtypes could not be distinguished.

As regards this clonotype: Its cognate antigen is unknown.

This CDR3 is built from 17 residues. In germline, CDR1 is LGHNA, CDR2 YSLEER. Researchers ran eight separate cDNA reactions for each sample. TCRdb re-called the 5' RACE reads; one entry per CDR3 protein, DNA not given. This sample contains 300,000 to 400,000 distinct CDR3 sequences. This chain uses TRBV4-3 with TRBJ1-6; TCRdb selects TRBD1, and the lack of DNA leaves this call unchecked. Material for sequencing was blood. The TCR originated in a human donor with ulcerative colitis or Crohn's disease, or a healthy co-twin of an affected twin (not recorded which). The CDR3 loop reads CASSQGSGRDRSSPLHF.